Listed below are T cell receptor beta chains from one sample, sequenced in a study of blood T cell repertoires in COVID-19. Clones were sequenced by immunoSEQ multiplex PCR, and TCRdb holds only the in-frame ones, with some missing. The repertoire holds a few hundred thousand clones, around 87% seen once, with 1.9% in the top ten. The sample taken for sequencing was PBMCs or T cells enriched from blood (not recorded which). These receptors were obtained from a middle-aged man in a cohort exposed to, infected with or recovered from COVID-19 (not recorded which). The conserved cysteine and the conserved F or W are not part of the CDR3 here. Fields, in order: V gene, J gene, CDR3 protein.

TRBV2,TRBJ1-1,ASSPSGGNTEAF
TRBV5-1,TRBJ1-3,ASSPRTGGVGNTIY
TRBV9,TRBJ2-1,ASSVGSTWTSGDNEQF
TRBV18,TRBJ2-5,ASSSSRETQY
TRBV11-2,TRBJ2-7,ASRLPGLSYEQY
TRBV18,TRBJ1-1,ASSPGTGKMNTEAF
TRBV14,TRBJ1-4,ASSQDYGDQSRVLF
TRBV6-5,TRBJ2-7,ASTPGSSYEQY
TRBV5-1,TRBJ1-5,ASSLTPHSNQPQH
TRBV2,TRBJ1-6,ASSGRQENFNSPLH
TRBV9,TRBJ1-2,ASSPGTANYGYT
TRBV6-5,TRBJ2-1,ASSPGSSYNEQF
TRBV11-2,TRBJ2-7,ASSPGTSGRMHEQY
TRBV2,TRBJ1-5,ASSPTGVSNQPQH
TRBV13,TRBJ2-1,ASSPLGLAGENEQF
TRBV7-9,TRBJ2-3,ASSRPETDTQY
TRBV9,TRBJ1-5,ASSVGAGRGDQPQH
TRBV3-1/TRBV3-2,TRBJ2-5,ASSQPPRQY
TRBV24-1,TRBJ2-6,ATSEGTGLPGANVLT
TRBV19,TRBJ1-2,ASSINPVSQQGSGYT
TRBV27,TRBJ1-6,ASRPTGSYNSPLH
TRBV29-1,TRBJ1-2,SVGQDYGYT
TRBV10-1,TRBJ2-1,ASSEPGLSGENNEQF
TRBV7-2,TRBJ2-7,ASSSATPRTGISYEQY
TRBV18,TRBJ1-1,ASSPPSEWTEAF
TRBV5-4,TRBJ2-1,ASSSGGTSTYNEQF
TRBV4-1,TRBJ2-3,ASKDSGRTDTQY
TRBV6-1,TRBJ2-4,ASSEASLAKNIQY
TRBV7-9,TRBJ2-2,ASSLIGGRITGELF
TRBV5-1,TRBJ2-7,ASSLNPGTGGGIYEQY
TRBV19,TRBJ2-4,ASSQVWNIQY
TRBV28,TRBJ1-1,ASSLLRGNTEAF
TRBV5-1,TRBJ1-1,ASSSTTQGAEAF
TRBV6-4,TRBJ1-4,ASSGLGQAGKSNEKLF
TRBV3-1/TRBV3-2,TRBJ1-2,ASSHYGQGRGGYT
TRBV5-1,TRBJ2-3,ASSPGQGIDTQY
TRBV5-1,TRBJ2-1,ASSLARDRETTNEQF
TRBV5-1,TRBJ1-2,ASSLTGAAGYT
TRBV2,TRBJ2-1,ARGTGGNEQF
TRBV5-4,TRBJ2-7,ASSLLGGQGSREQY